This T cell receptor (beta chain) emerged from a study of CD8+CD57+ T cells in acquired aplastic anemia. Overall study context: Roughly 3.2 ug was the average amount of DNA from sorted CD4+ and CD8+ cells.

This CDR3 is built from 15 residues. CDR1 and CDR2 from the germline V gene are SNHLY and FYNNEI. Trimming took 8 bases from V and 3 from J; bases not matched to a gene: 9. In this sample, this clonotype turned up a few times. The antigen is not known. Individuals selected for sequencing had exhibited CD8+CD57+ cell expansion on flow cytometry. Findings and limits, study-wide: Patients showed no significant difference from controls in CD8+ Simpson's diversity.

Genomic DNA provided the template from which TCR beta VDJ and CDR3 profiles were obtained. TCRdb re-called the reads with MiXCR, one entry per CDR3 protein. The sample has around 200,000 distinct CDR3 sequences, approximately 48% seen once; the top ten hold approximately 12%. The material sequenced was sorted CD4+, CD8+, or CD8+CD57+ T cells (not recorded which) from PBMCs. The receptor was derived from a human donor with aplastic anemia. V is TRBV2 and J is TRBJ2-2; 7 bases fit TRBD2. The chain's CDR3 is CASSEGLADTGELFF. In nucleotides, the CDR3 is TGTGCCAGCTCGGAGGGTCTAGCGGACACCGGGGAGCTGTTTTTT.